The TCR beta chain under discussion was sequenced for a study of blood T cell repertoires in COVID-19. The assay was immunoSEQ multiplex PCR, and TCRdb's table has in-frame clones only and misses some. The sample records fewer than 30,000 clones, under 90% being singletons. The CDR3 covers 13 residues. The trim removed 5 bases at V and 4 bases at J, leaving 2 bases unmatched. Looked up from germline, CDR1 is SEHNR and CDR2 is FQNEAQ (reference sequence). This sequence originates from a man aged 70 or older with active COVID-19. Sequencing used peripheral blood. The chain carries TRBV7-9 and TRBJ2-4, with TRBD1 matching 7 bases. CDR3 protein: CASSRGQKNIQYF. DNA for the CDR3: TGTGCCAGCAGCCGGGGACAGAAAAACATTCAGTACTTC.